This T cell receptor beta chain was identified in a study of blood T cell repertoires in COVID-19. About the research overall: Samples came from the United States, Italy and Spain, spanning acute and convalescent COVID-19.

Per the germline V gene, CDR1 is SGHTS and CDR2 is YDEGEE. V lost 1 base and J lost 5; bases outside the gene matches: 4. The CDR3 is 15 amino acids. Measured with immunoSEQ multiplex PCR; TCRdb has only the in-frame clones, and not every one. Among hundreds of thousands of clones listed, more than 75% were seen once. This study enrolled people aged 18 to 89 from about 26 US geographic areas. Cohort placement rested on clinical history that participants reported themselves. Cohort 3 donors counted as recovered after two negative PCRs, clearance, or resolved symptoms. This clonotype was sampled from a woman aged 50 to 65 who had recovered from COVID-19. The genes are TRBV5-8 and TRBJ2-5, with 11 bases that match TRBD2. The sample comprised PBMCs or T cells enriched from blood (not recorded which). Here the CDR3 reads CASSLRLAGFETQYF. The CDR3 nucleotides read TGTGCCAGCAGCTTGAGACTAGCGGGGTTCGAGACCCAGTACTTC.